This record concerns one T cell receptor beta chain sequence. Antigen: not known. This specimen belongs to a study of T-cell reconstitution after alpha-beta-depleted transplantation in children. Broader study findings: Certain patients had high TCRbeta diversity at day 60, and it came from recipient T cells and thymic progenitors that survived. Fresh T-cell production supplied most of the T-cell counts and diversity seen one year after transplant.

The CDR3 consists of 14 residues. CDR1 and CDR2 (germline): MGHRA, YSYEKL. Trimming left V 1 base short and J 5 bases short, with 11 bases between. Researchers prepared the TCRbeta library using unique molecular identifiers, the study reports. TCRdb independently ran MiXCR on the PCR reads; one entry per CDR3 protein. The repertoire includes some 260,000 distinct CDR3 sequences, roughly a quarter of them detected once, and about 5% sits in the top ten. The genes are TRBV4-1 and TRBJ2-5; possible D gene TRBD1, 5 bases. The sample here was PBMCs, mostly from graft donor cells, taken 360 days after TCRalphabeta/CD19-depleted stem cell transplant. The TCR sequence derives from a female patient aged 2-9 years who had a stem cell transplant for congenital amegakaryocytic thrombocytopenia, so the T cells may come from the graft donor. CDR3 DNA: TGCGCCAGCAGCCAAGTTGAAAGGGGCGAGACCCAGTACTTC. The encoded protein is CASSQVERGETQYF.